A selection of T cell receptor beta chains follows, all from one sample in a study of T cell responses to AZD1222 COVID-19 vaccine. Profiling relied on immunoSEQ multiplex PCR, and the TCRdb table lists in-frame clones only, not all of them. The sample has about 140,000 clones; roughly 91% are singletons. The sample was peripheral blood, taken on day 0 of AZD1222 vaccination. These receptors were collected from an adult in good health. Both conserved end residues are part of each CDR3. The D gene is left open where the match is weak. A clone size is listed for some rows: how often the clone was seen (once, few, many), or a class if it is expanded.

TRBJ1-5,once,-,TRBV11-2,CASSTQQAQPQHF,TGTGCCAGCAGCACCCAACAGGCACAGCCCCAGCATTTT
TRBJ2-5,once,-,TRBV7-6,CASSLGILETQYF,TGTGCCAGCAGCTTAGGGATTCTAGAGACCCAGTACTTC
TRBJ2-1,-,TRBD1,TRBV6-2/TRBV6-3,CASSLYRGKGVNEQFF,TGTGCCAGCAGTTTATACAGGGGTAAAGGAGTCAATGAGCAGTTCTTC
TRBJ1-1,once,-,TRBV20-1,CSASMLNTEAFF,TGCAGTGCTAGTATGCTGAACACTGAAGCTTTCTTT
TRBJ2-7,-,TRBD2,TRBV9,CASSERDLGGAYEQYF,TGTGCCAGCAGCGAGAGGGACCTGGGGGGGGCCTACGAGCAGTACTTC
TRBJ1-6,-,-,TRBV27,CASSLLQNNSPLHF,TGTGCCAGCAGTTTACTTCAAAATAATTCACCCCTCCACTTT
TRBJ1-1,-,-,TRBV3-1/TRBV3-2,CASSQVVSNTEAFF,TGTGCCAGCAGCCAAGTCGTATCGAACACTGAAGCTTTCTTT
TRBJ1-1,-,-,TRBV11-3,CASSTSRGEANTEAFF,TGTGCCAGCAGCACCTCCCGGGGGGAGGCGAACACTGAAGCTTTCTTT
TRBJ1-6,-,TRBD1,TRBV7-9,CASSATGGLSPLHF,TGTGCCAGCAGCGCTACAGGGGGCCTCTCACCCCTCCACTTT
TRBJ2-7,-,-,TRBV3-1/TRBV3-2,CASSQEGIYEQYF,TGTGCCAGCAGCCAAGAAGGTATCTACGAGCAATACTTC
TRBJ1-6,-,-,TRBV27,CASSLNLGVNSPLHF,TGTGCCAGCAGTTTGAATCTCGGCGTTAATTCACCCCTCCACTTT
TRBJ1-1,-,-,TRBV28,CASRADRNTEAFF,TGTGCCAGCAGAGCCGACAGAAACACTGAAGCTTTCTTT
TRBJ1-5,-,TRBD1,TRBV4-1,CASSQGRQGLRNQPQHF,TGCGCCAGCAGCCAGGGTAGACAGGGCCTTCGCAATCAGCCCCAGCATTTT
TRBJ1-6,-,-,TRBV28,CATSSGREGYNSPLHF,TGTGCCACCAGTTCCGGGAGAGAAGGATATAATTCACCCCTCCACTTT
TRBJ1-2,-,-,TRBV18,CASSSYRAPYGYTF,TGTGCCAGCTCATCATACAGAGCCCCCTATGGCTACACCTTC
TRBJ1-2,-,TRBD1,TRBV28,CASSLRDRINYGYTF,TGTGCCAGCAGTTTGAGGGACAGGATTAACTATGGCTACACCTTC
TRBJ2-2,-,TRBD2,TRBV4-1,CASRPSGGGELFF,TGCGCCAGCAGACCCAGCGGGGGCGGGGAGCTGTTTTTT
TRBJ1-6,few,-,TRBV18,CASSLLDPQAEPLHF,TGTGCCAGCTCACTCTTAGACCCCCAGGCGGAGCCCCTCCACTTT
TRBJ2-6,-,-,TRBV4-3,CASSQTIARGAPGANVLTF,TGCGCCAGCAGCCAAACGATTGCACGGGGGGCGCCTGGGGCCAACGTCCTGACTTTC
TRBJ1-6,-,-,TRBV11-3,CASSLAGAWGSSYNSPLHF,TGTGCCAGCAGCTTAGCCGGGGCCTGGGGGTCCTCCTATAATTCACCCCTCCACTTT
TRBJ1-4,few,-,TRBV5-6,CASSLVSRDEKLFF,TGTGCCAGCAGCTTGGTCTCGAGGGATGAAAAACTGTTTTTT
TRBJ1-5,-,-,TRBV30,CAWSGMENQPQHF,TGTGCCTGGAGCGGGATGGAGAATCAGCCCCAGCATTTT
TRBJ1-3,-,-,TRBV5-1,CASSLAGHPGNTIYF,TGCGCCAGCAGCTTGGCGGGCCACCCTGGAAACACCATATATTTT
TRBJ1-5,-,-,TRBV19,CASSSQGHSQPQHF,TGTGCCAGTTCGTCGCAGGGTCATAGTCAGCCCCAGCATTTT
TRBJ1-5,-,-,TRBV7-8,CASSFGLRLGRNQPQHF,TGTGCCAGCAGCTTCGGGCTTCGATTGGGACGCAATCAGCCCCAGCATTTT
TRBJ2-1,-,TRBD1,TRBV7-2,CASSSWTGGWDEQFF,TGTGCCAGCAGCTCATGGACAGGGGGCTGGGATGAGCAGTTCTTC
TRBJ2-1,-,TRBD2,TRBV10-3,CASELAGGNNEQFF,TGTGCCAGTGAGCTAGCGGGGGGGAACAATGAGCAGTTCTTC
TRBJ2-2,-,-,TRBV5-1,CASSLTETPTGELFF,TGCGCCAGCAGCTTGACAGAAACTCCCACCGGGGAGCTGTTTTTT
TRBJ1-3,-,-,TRBV2,CASRTGAFSGNTIYF,TGTGCCAGCAGAACAGGTGCCTTCTCTGGAAACACCATATATTTT
TRBJ1-1,-,-,TRBV27,CASSFSRDSTLNTEAFF,TGTGCCAGCAGTTTCTCAAGAGACAGTACCTTGAACACTGAAGCTTTCTTT
TRBJ2-7,-,-,TRBV5-5,CASSLENGGLGGRLSYEQYF,TGTGCCAGCAGCCTGGAAAATGGCGGTTTGGGGGGGCGTCTCTCCTACGAGCAGTACTTC
TRBJ2-7,-,-,TRBV29-1,CSVERVPYEQYF,TGCAGCGTTGAGCGGGTCCCCTACGAGCAGTACTTC